One and the same sample provided the 29 T cell receptor beta chains below, sequenced in a study of blood T cell repertoires in COVID-19. Measured with immunoSEQ multiplex PCR; TCRdb has only the in-frame clones, and not every one. The sample contains some 250,000 clones, about 80% of which appear only once. Sequences were obtained from peripheral blood. These receptors were collected from a woman aged 80 or older with acute or convalescent COVID-19.

The rearrangement joins TRBV4-3 to TRBJ2-6; D not certain. The germline gives CDR1 LGHNA, CDR2 YSLEER. The CDR3 runs to 17 residues. The V end was cut by 0 bases, the J end by 0 bases, with 9 bases between. This CDR3 is CASSQDRLRSGANVLTF. CDR3 nucleotide sequence: TGCGCCAGCAGCCAAGATCGCCTGCGCTCTGGGGCCAACGTCCTGACTTTC.

The chain joins TRBV10-1 to TRBJ2-7; 11 nucleotides line up with TRBD2. The CDR3 extends over 16 amino acids. Germline assignment: CDR1 WNHNN and CDR2 SYGVQD (reference sequence). The V and J ends lost 7 bases and 0 bases, in that order; junction bases with no gene match: 8. CDR3 in DNA: TGCGCCAGCAAGGCACTAGCGGGAGAAAACTCCTACGAGCAGTACTTC. The encoded protein is CASKALAGENSYEQYF.

The chain is built from TRBV6-5 and TRBJ1-4; no firm D call. Germline V gives CDR1 MNHEY, CDR2 SVGAGI. The CDR3 sequence is 13 residues long. Trimming took off 7 bases at V and 3 bases at J, with 9 bases between the two ends. Here the CDR3 reads CASKEGANEKLFF. DNA for the CDR3: TGTGCCAGCAAAGAGGGAGCTAATGAAAAACTGTTTTTT.

This chain uses TRBV7-2 with TRBJ2-7; D unresolved. The ends were cut back, 1 base at V and 5 bases at J, with 12 bases in the middle. CDR3 size: 14 residues. Germline CDR1 and CDR2: SGHTA and FQGNSA. In DNA form, the CDR3 reads TGTGCCAGCAGCTTAGAGAGTAATTCCCACGAGCAGTACTTC. Encoded protein: CASSLESNSHEQYF. The whole variable domain, filled in from reference TRBV7-2 and TRBJ2-7, reads GAGVSQSPSNKVTEKGKDVELRCDPISGHTALYWYRQSLGQGLEFLIYFQGNSAPDKSGLPSDRFSAERTGGSVSTLTIQRTQQEDSAVYLCASSLESNSHEQYFGPGTRLTVT.

The chain has TRBV25-1 and TRBJ2-3; 7 nucleotides line up with TRBD2. The CDR3 has 16 residues. The trim removed 5 bases at V and 4 bases at J, leaving 12 bases unmatched. CDR1 and CDR2 (germline): MGHDK, SYGVNS. The CDR3 DNA reads as TGTGCCAGCAGTCCAACGGGAGGACCTGCTTCAGATACGCAGTATTTT. Translated, it gives CASSPTGGPASDTQYF.

Regarding this clone: Other DNA sequences of this sample code for an identical CDR3. The chain employs TRBV18 and TRBJ1-1, with D unclear. Between the trimmed V and J ends, which lost 4 bases and 0 bases, there was a span of 6 bases. CDR1 KGHSH and CDR2 LQKENI come from the germline V gene. The CDR3 sequence is 13 residues long. Written as DNA, the CDR3 is TGTGCCAGCTCACGAGATATGAACACTGAAGCTTTCTTT. As protein: CASSRDMNTEAFF.

V gene TRBV18 combines with J gene TRBJ2-3; tentatively, D is TRBD2 (6 bases). The V and J ends lost 1 base and 1 base respectively, with 15 bases between them. Germline V gene lookup returns CDR1 KGHSH and CDR2 LQKENI. The CDR3 spans 17 residues. CDR3 region: CASSPLPRGGGTDTQYF. The CDR3 DNA follows: TGTGCCAGCTCACCACTCCCCCGAGGCGGGGGCACAGATACGCAGTATTTT.

CDR3: CASSQAGTGAREAFF. DNA of the CDR3: TGTGCCAGCAGCCAAGCGGGGACAGGGGCCAGGGAAGCTTTCTTT. The chain employs TRBV3-1 (or the pseudogene TRBV3-2) and TRBJ1-1, with TRBD1 matching over 10 bases. With V trimmed by 1 base and J by 8 bases, 7 bases remained unmatched. Germline CDR1 is LGHDT and CDR2 is YNNKEL (reference sequence). The CDR3 covers 15 residues.

The chain is built from TRBV7-9 and TRBJ1-1; D is unresolved. The CDR3 extends over 14 amino acids. Germline assignment: CDR1 SEHNR and CDR2 FQNEAQ (reference sequence). V was clipped by 1 base and J by 6 bases, with 12 bases between them. The CDR3 here is CASSLEGGHSEAFF. CDR3 nucleotide sequence: TGTGCCAGCAGCTTAGAGGGAGGCCACTCTGAAGCTTTCTTT.

V usage is TRBV7-9 and J usage is TRBJ2-5; no firm D call. The germline V gene encodes CDR1 SEHNR and CDR2 FQNEAQ (reference sequence). There are 11 residues in the CDR3. With 5 bases removed from V and 4 bases from J, the gap between germline ends came to 5 bases. DNA of the CDR3: TGTGCCAGCAGCACATTAGAGACCCAGTACTTC. This sequence encodes CASSTLETQYF.

The chain employs TRBV6-5 and TRBJ2-3; tentatively, D is TRBD1 (5 bases). Trimming took off 5 bases at V and 4 bases at J, with 13 bases between the two ends. Germline V gives CDR1 MNHEY, CDR2 SVGAGI. The CDR3 consists of 14 residues. The CDR3 DNA reads TGTGCCAGCAGTCTCTCAGGGTTTGCAGATACGCAGTATTTT. It specifies CASSLSGFADTQYF.

This sequence joins TRBV20-1 and TRBJ2-7; tentatively, D is TRBD1 (5 bases). CDR3 length: 13 amino acids. CDR1 and CDR2 from the germline V gene are DFQATT and SNEGSKA (reference sequence). V was trimmed by 3 bases and J by 1 base, leaving 10 bases between them. CDR3 protein: CSASETVSYEQYF. Here the CDR3 DNA reads TGCAGTGCTAGTGAGACAGTTTCCTACGAGCAGTACTTC.

The chain carries TRBV7-2 and TRBJ2-7, with 7 bases lining up with TRBD2. Germline-derived CDR1 and CDR2 are SGHTA and FQGNSA. This CDR3 spans 13 amino acids. The trim removed 6 bases at V and 3 bases at J, leaving 5 bases unmatched. DNA of the CDR3: TGTGCCAGCAGTCTGACTAGCAGCTACGAGCAGTACTTC. It is translated as CASSLTSSYEQYF. The full variable domain, completed using reference TRBV7-2 and TRBJ2-7, is GAGVSQSPSNKVTEKGKDVELRCDPISGHTALYWYRQSLGQGLEFLIYFQGNSAPDKSGLPSDRFSAERTGGSVSTLTIQRTQQEDSAVYLCASSLTSSYEQYFGPGTRLTVT.

In this sample, this clone turned up once. The chain has TRBV7-9 and TRBJ2-2; D call uncertain. This CDR3 region has 14 residues. V shed 1 base and J shed 6 bases, with 9 bases lying between them. Germline CDR1 and CDR2: SEHNR and FQNEAQ (reference sequence). In nucleotides, the CDR3 is TGTGCCAGCAGCTTAGTAGCTGGGTCCGGGGAGCTGTTTTTT. This sequence encodes CASSLVAGSGELFF.

The CDR3 here is CASSPWGDNSPLHF. The CDR3 bases are TGTGCCAGCAGCCCCTGGGGGGACAATTCACCCCTCCACTTT. The chain employs TRBV7-9 and TRBJ1-6; the D gene is possibly TRBD1 (5 bases). CDR3 length: 14 amino acids. The germline V gene has CDR1 SEHNR and CDR2 FQNEAQ (reference sequence). V was shortened by 5 bases and J by 7 bases, with 12 bases between the two germline ends. The complete variable domain, with remaining parts taken from reference TRBV7-9 and TRBJ1-6, reads DTGVSQNPRHKITKRGQNVTFRCDPISEHNRLYWYRQTLGQGPEFLTYFQNEAQLEKSRLLSDRFSAERPKGSFSTLEIQRTEQGDSAMYLCASSPWGDNSPLHFGNGTRLTVT.

V and J are TRBV7-9 and TRBJ2-7; maybe TRBD1 (5 bases). V shed 1 base and J shed 3 bases, with 16 bases lying between them. The CDR3 has 16 residues. Germline CDR1 SEHNR, CDR2 FQNEAQ (reference sequence). The CDR3 coding sequence is TGTGCCAGCAGCTTAGGGGTCCAGGGCAGGAGCTACGAGCAGTACTTC. Residues: CASSLGVQGRSYEQYF. Looking up the rest from reference TRBV7-9 and TRBJ2-7 gives the full variable domain: DTGVSQNPRHKITKRGQNVTFRCDPISEHNRLYWYRQTLGQGPEFLTYFQNEAQLEKSRLLSDRFSAERPKGSFSTLEIQRTEQGDSAMYLCASSLGVQGRSYEQYFGPGTRLTVT.

This clone was recorded at least ten times. The chain uses TRBV20-1 and TRBJ2-1; D possibly corresponds to TRBD1 (5 bases). Trimming left V 3 bases short and J 1 base short, with 10 bases between. The CDR3 has 14 amino acids. Germline lookup yields CDR1 DFQATT and CDR2 SNEGSKA (reference sequence). CDR3 region: CSASQGSSYNEQFF. CDR3 coding DNA: TGCAGTGCTAGTCAGGGAAGTTCCTACAATGAGCAGTTCTTC.

The chain combines TRBV4-1 with TRBJ2-7; D remains unclear. The CDR3 is 15 residues long. Germline V gene data show CDR1 as MGHRA and CDR2 as YSYEKL. V was cut by 0 bases and J by 1 base, with 10 bases left in between. This CDR3 reads CASSQDLADSYEQYF. As DNA, the CDR3 is TGCGCCAGCAGCCAAGATCTGGCAGATTCCTACGAGCAGTACTTC.

The table lists this clone with a count of one. The rearrangement links TRBV19 to TRBJ2-2; 9 bases are a match to TRBD1. This CDR3 has 15 residues. CDR1 LNHDA and CDR2 SQIVND come from the germline V gene (reference sequence). Trimming took 8 bases from V and 4 from J; bases not matched to a gene: 8. The CDR3 region has the DNA TGTGCCAGTTATACCGGGACAGGGTTCACCGGGGAGCTGTTTTTT. This translates into CASYTGTGFTGELFF.

This clone was observed a few times. J is TRBJ1-1 and V is TRBV19; TRBD1 matches at 8 bases. The CDR3 is 15 amino acids. With V trimmed by 4 bases and J by 1 base, 5 bases remained unmatched. Germline CDR1 is LNHDA and CDR2 is SQIVND (reference sequence). The CDR3 DNA sequence: TGTGCCAGTAGTAACCAAGGACAGGGGAACACTGAAGCTTTCTTT. This encodes CASSNQGQGNTEAFF.

This clone occurred once. V and J are TRBV6-2 or TRBV6-3 and TRBJ2-4; D ambiguous. Trimming removed 4 bases from V and 0 bases from J, with 10 bases in between. CDR1 is MNHEY and CDR2 is SVGEGT in the germline V gene. The CDR3 covers 15 residues. Here the CDR3 reads CASSLGRLAKNIQYF. The DNA of the CDR3 is TGTGCCAGCAGTTTGGGTCGACTAGCCAAAAACATTCAGTACTTC.

This clone is hyperexpanded (1% or more). The V gene is TRBV7-8, the J gene TRBJ1-6, with 9 positions matching TRBD1. The V gene end was trimmed by 5 bases and the J gene end by 5 bases; junction bases not matched to a gene: 10. Germline V gene data show CDR1 as SGHVS and CDR2 as FQNEAQ. The CDR3 covers 17 residues. DNA for the CDR3: TGTGCCAGCAGCACGAAACAGGGGGCAGGAGATAATTCACCCCTCCACTTT. Translating it yields CASSTKQGAGDNSPLHF.

This clone was seen only once. The chain carries TRBV2 and TRBJ1-5; TRBD1 matches 7 bases. The length of the CDR3 is 15 residues. Germline-derived CDR1 and CDR2 are SNHLY and FYNNEI. The J segment lost 1 base and the V segment lost 8 bases, leaving 8 bases of the junction unmatched. The CDR3 bases are TGTGCCAGCCTCCCGCACAGGGGCAGCAATCAGCCCCAGCATTTT. Amino acids: CASLPHRGSNQPQHF.

CDR3 bases: TGTGCCACCGCTTCACGCAGCAACAGGGGGATCTTTAACTATGGCTACACCTTC. Its protein is CATASRSNRGIFNYGYTF. The chain recombines TRBV27 with TRBJ1-2; TRBD1 matches 8 bases. The length of the CDR3 is 18 residues. Trimming removed 10 bases from V and 1 base from J; junction bases left unmatched: 20. The germline CDR1 and CDR2 sequences are MNHEY and SMNVEV (reference sequence).

The chain links TRBV5-1 to TRBJ2-5; TRBD1 matches 8 bases. The CDR3 contains 15 residues. J lost 1 base, V lost 1 base, and 3 bases had no gene match. Germline assignment: CDR1 SGHRS and CDR2 YFSETQ. In DNA, the CDR3 is TGCGCCAGCAGCTTGCGGACAGGGCCCCAAGAGACCCAGTACTTC. Its translation: CASSLRTGPQETQYF.

The V call is TRBV28, the J call TRBJ2-5; 7 bases map to TRBD1. J gave up 4 bases and V 6 bases, and 8 bases lay outside the gene matches. The germline CDR1 and CDR2 sequences are MDHEN and SYDVKM. The CDR3 contains 14 residues. The CDR3 sequence is CASSPTNRGETQYF. The DNA of the CDR3 is TGTGCCAGCAGCCCGACTAACAGGGGAGAGACCCAGTACTTC.

The rearrangement uses TRBV6-4 and TRBJ2-2; 9 nucleotides agree with TRBD1. The CDR3 length is 14 residues. Germline CDR1 MRHNA, CDR2 SNTAGT. The J segment lost 2 bases and the V segment lost 6 bases, leaving 1 base of the junction unmatched. CDR3 sequence (DNA): TGTGCCAGCAGGGACAGGGGAAACACCGGGGAGCTGTTTTTT. It encodes CASRDRGNTGELFF.

V gene TRBV7-6 combines with J gene TRBJ1-1; D is unresolved. The CDR3 runs to 13 residues. Looked up from germline, CDR1 is SGHVS and CDR2 is FNYEAQ. V lost 1 base, J lost 1 base, and 4 bases lay in between. The CDR3 loop reads CASSLGENTEAFF. In nucleotides, the CDR3 is TGTGCCAGCAGCTTAGGCGAGAACACTGAAGCTTTCTTT.

This chain uses TRBV5-8 with TRBJ1-4; D is uncertain. The V end lost 4 bases, the J end lost 0 bases, and 10 bases lay between the germline ends. Germline V gene sequence: CDR1 SGHTS, CDR2 YDEGEE. This CDR3 spans 15 amino acids. CDR3 loop: CASSSGSTTNEKLFF. The DNA for the CDR3 is TGTGCCAGCAGCAGCGGGTCTACAACTAATGAAAAACTGTTTTTT.